Shown below are 26 T cell receptor beta chains from a single sample sequenced in a study of blood T cells in healthy people across ages. Primers used in a second PCR of about 6 to 12 cycles were a sample-barcoded 5' primer and a J-beta primer mix. From the 5' RACE reads, TCRdb called clonotypes with MiXCR, one entry per CDR3 protein. This table holds some 700,000 distinct CDR3 sequences, more than 40% found once. The sequencing input was blood. The receptors were sampled from an older woman in good health.

This clonotype was counted between two and nine times. This chain connects TRBV10-3 to TRBJ1-1, with a tentative D call TRBD1 (5 bases). The V end was cut by 10 bases, the J end by 5 bases, with 17 bases between. The CDR3 runs 13 residues. Germline assignment: CDR1 ENHRY and CDR2 SYGVKD. The CDR3 loop reads CATGTVQQTEAFF. In DNA form, the CDR3 reads TGTGCCACCGGGACCGTACAGCAGACTGAAGCTTTCTTT.

This clonotype came up many times. The chain links TRBV7-9 to TRBJ2-1, with D maybe TRBD2 (6 bases). This CDR3 has 15 amino acids. Trimming took off 2 bases at V and 3 bases at J, with 11 bases between the two ends. The germline V gene has CDR1 SEHNR and CDR2 FQNEAQ (reference sequence). CDR3 coding DNA: TGTGCCAGCAGCTTAATAGCGGTTTACTACAATGAGCAGTTCTTC. It is translated as CASSLIAVYYNEQFF.

This clonotype was detected a few times. V is TRBV25-1 and J is TRBJ1-1; D call uncertain. The CDR3 loop spans 14 amino acids. Germline lookup yields CDR1 MGHDK and CDR2 SYGVNS. The V gene lost 3 bases and the J gene lost 2 bases, with 10 bases spanning the gap. The CDR3 DNA reads TGTGCCAGCAGTGATTCAGCCTCAAACACTGAAGCTTTCTTT. Amino acid sequence: CASSDSASNTEAFF.

This clonotype has ten or more counts. The V call is TRBV7-2, the J call TRBJ2-7, with D possibly matching TRBD1 (5 bases). This CDR3 has 14 amino acids. V was cut by 5 bases and J by 0 bases, with 11 bases left in between. Germline assignment: CDR1 SGHTA and CDR2 FQGNSA. The DNA for the CDR3 is TGTGCCAGCAGCAAGACAGTTATCTCCTACGAGCAGTACTTC. Translation: CASSKTVISYEQYF.

J is TRBJ2-3 and V is TRBV29-1; D is ambiguous. The V gene's germline CDR1 is SQVTM and CDR2 ANQGSEA. This CDR3 has 11 amino acids. With 4 bases removed from V and 10 bases from J, the gap between germline ends came to 12 bases. The CDR3 sequence: CSVASIGAQYF. The CDR3 DNA reads TGCAGCGTTGCGTCGATCGGCGCGCAGTATTTT.

J is TRBJ1-2 and V is TRBV12-3 or TRBV12-4; D is undetermined. The V gene lost 7 bases and the J gene lost 3 bases, with 18 bases spanning the gap. The CDR3 contains 15 residues. CDR3: CASTLSGRLDYGYTF. The CDR3 DNA follows: TGTGCCAGCACCCTTTCTGGCAGGTTGGACTATGGCTACACCTTC.

There are a few counts of this clonotype. The chain is built from TRBV20-1 and TRBJ1-5, with D tentatively TRBD1 (5 bases). The CDR3 length is 13 residues. V was trimmed by 5 bases and J by 3 bases, leaving 11 bases between them. CDR1 and CDR2 (germline): DFQATT, SNEGSKA (reference sequence). CDR3 in amino acids: CSALRQHNQPQHF. The CDR3 nucleotides are TGCAGTGCTCTCAGACAGCACAATCAGCCCCAGCATTTT.

This clonotype was detected only a few times. The chain's CDR3 is CASSLAYGGARLIAKNIQYF. The CDR3 bases are TGTGCCAGCAGTTTAGCGTACGGGGGGGCGAGATTGATAGCCAAAAACATTCAGTACTTC. This chain uses TRBV12-3 or TRBV12-4 with TRBJ2-4; 8 nucleotides agree with TRBD2. V lost 0 bases, J lost 0 bases, and 13 bases stayed unmatched. CDR3 length: 20 residues.

This clonotype was picked up a small number of times. The chain couples TRBV18 to TRBJ2-7; 9 bases align to TRBD1. This CDR3 region has 13 residues. Germline CDR1 KGHSH, CDR2 LQKENI. Trimming removed 6 bases from V and 7 bases from J; junction bases left unmatched: 7. CDR3 coding DNA: TGTGCCAGCTCCCCCAGACAGGGGGAAGAGCAGTACTTC. It translates to CASSPRQGEEQYF.

The sample holds many counts of this clonotype. This chain uses TRBV7-2 with TRBJ2-7, with 8 bases aligning to TRBD2. Germline CDR1 is SGHTA and CDR2 is FQGNSA. The CDR3 has 14 residues. The V and J ends lost 1 base and 2 bases, in that order; junction bases with no gene match: 1. The CDR3 is CASSLGLATYEQYF. The CDR3 DNA sequence: TGTGCCAGCAGCTTAGGACTAGCGACCTACGAGCAGTACTTC.

This clonotype appeared many times. The rearrangement uses TRBV7-2 and TRBJ2-1; 9 nucleotides line up with TRBD1. Trimming cost V 1 base and J 0 bases; bases outside gene matches: 13. CDR3 length equals 20 residues. Germline CDR1 and CDR2: SGHTA and FQGNSA. DNA of the CDR3: TGTGCCAGCAGCTTAGGTTCTCGACAGGGGGGATTTTTCTCCTACAATGAGCAGTTCTTC. Protein: CASSLGSRQGGFFSYNEQFF.

This clonotype was observed once. The V call is TRBV11-2, the J call TRBJ2-3; possible D gene TRBD1, 6 bases. V was pared by 2 bases and J by 0 bases, with 18 bases between. The CDR3 runs to 18 residues. The germline V gene has CDR1 SGHAT and CDR2 FQNNGV. CDR3 amino acids: CASSLRIVQGTSTDTQYF. The CDR3 coding sequence is TGTGCCAGCAGCTTAAGGATCGTCCAGGGGACAAGCACAGATACGCAGTATTTT.

To note about this clonotype: This may be a read error, as it is one base from a much larger clone. This chain uses TRBV5-1 with TRBJ2-1; maybe TRBD2 (6 bases). Deletions cut 2 bases from V and 9 bases from J, with 15 bases between. Germline V gene lookup returns CDR1 SGHRS and CDR2 YFSETQ. The CDR3 covers 14 residues. CDR3: CASSLVGGGGEQFF. DNA for the CDR3: TGCGCCAGCAGCTTAGTCGGGGGAGGCGGTGAGCAGTTCTTC.

A remark on this clonotype: A much larger clone differs from this one at a single base, so this may be a read error. The chain couples TRBV10-3 to TRBJ1-2, with a tentative D call TRBD1 (5 bases). V shed 0 bases and J shed 3 bases, with 8 bases lying between them. This CDR3 has 14 amino acids. The germline CDR1 and CDR2 sequences are ENHRY and SYGVKD. CDR3 DNA: TGTGCCATCAGTGAGTCCGAGACAGACTATGGCTACACCTTC. It codes for CAISESETDYGYTF.

V usage is TRBV4-1 and J usage is TRBJ2-1; no firm D call. Germline CDR1 is MGHRA and CDR2 is YSYEKL. V was trimmed by 0 bases and J by 6 bases, leaving 12 bases between them. The CDR3 runs 15 residues. The CDR3 region is CASSQEGPRPNEQFF. The DNA of the CDR3 is TGCGCCAGCAGCCAAGAAGGTCCTAGACCCAATGAGCAGTTCTTC.

The chain uses TRBV11-1 and TRBJ2-7, with 10 bases matching TRBD1. CDR1 is SGHAT, CDR2 FQDESV, per germline (reference sequence). Trimming removed 3 bases from V and 3 bases from J; junction bases left unmatched: 2. The CDR3 is made up of 14 amino acids. DNA for the CDR3: TGTGCCAGCAGCTTCGGACAGGGGGTCTACGAGCAGTACTTC. It yields the protein CASSFGQGVYEQYF.

The rearrangement uses TRBV12-3 or TRBV12-4 and TRBJ2-7; tentative D call: TRBD1 (5 bases). The CDR3 has 14 amino acids. V was cut by 6 bases and J by 1 base, with 13 bases left in between. The CDR3 region is CASRRQGKSYEQYF. The CDR3 region has the DNA TGTGCCAGCAGGCGGCAGGGCAAGTCCTACGAGCAGTACTTC.

This clonotype was detected a few times. This sequence joins TRBV19 and TRBJ2-3; 7 positions match TRBD2. Germline loops: CDR1 LNHDA, CDR2 SQIVND (reference sequence). CDR3 length equals 15 residues. The V and J ends lost 4 bases and 2 bases, in that order; junction bases with no gene match: 6. As DNA, the CDR3 is TGTGCCAGTAGTAACGCGGGGGTCTACACAGATACGCAGTATTTT. This gives the protein CASSNAGVYTDTQYF.

The chain employs TRBV7-9 and TRBJ2-5, with D maybe TRBD2 (6 bases). Germline values: CDR1 SEHNR, CDR2 FQNEAQ (reference sequence). Trimming took 2 bases from V and 3 from J, leaving 19 bases between them. The CDR3 runs to 17 residues. DNA for the CDR3: TGTGCCAGCAGCTTAAAGGGGTCTCTGGGACTGGAAGAGACCCAGTACTTC. Translating gives CASSLKGSLGLEETQYF.

CDR3 sequence: CASSESRFKKGTGELFF. For the CDR3, the DNA is TGCGCCAGCAGTGAGTCGCGTTTTAAAAAGGGGACCGGGGAGCTGTTTTTT. This rearrangement joins TRBV10-1 to TRBJ2-2; maybe TRBD1 (5 bases). Trimming cost V 0 bases and J 5 bases, with 16 bases left between them. This CDR3 contains 17 residues. Looked up from germline, CDR1 is WNHNN and CDR2 is SYGVQD (reference sequence).

The chain's CDR3 is CASSLGSGGSLGEQYF. The CDR3 nucleotides are TGTGCCAGCAGTTTGGGGAGCGGCGGATCCTTGGGTGAGCAGTACTTC. This chain links TRBV28 with TRBJ2-7; D perhaps matches TRBD2 (5 bases). The CDR3 covers 16 residues. Trimming cost V 3 bases and J 7 bases, with 22 bases left between them. The germline V gene encodes CDR1 MDHEN and CDR2 SYDVKM. Looking up the rest from reference TRBV28 and TRBJ2-7 gives the full variable domain: DVKVTQSSRYLVKRTGEKVFLECVQDMDHENMFWYRQDPGLGLRLIYFSYDVKMKEKGDIPEGYSVSREKKERFSLILESASTNQTSMYLCASSLGSGGSLGEQYFGPGTRLTVT.

The chain combines TRBV20-1 with TRBJ2-3; TRBD2 agrees at 7 bases. The CDR3 is 15 residues long. Germline assignment: CDR1 DFQATT and CDR2 SNEGSKA (reference sequence). Germline trimming cut 0 bases from V and 4 bases from J; bases unmatched to any gene: 7. The CDR3 DNA sequence: TGCAGTGCTAGAGAAAGGGACTATCCGCCAGATACGCAGTATTTT. Translated: CSARERDYPPDTQYF.

The rearrangement joins TRBV7-2 to TRBJ2-7, with TRBD1 identical over 9 bases. The J call may be mistaken, given a closer DNA end match to TRBJ2-4. The CDR3 runs 15 residues. Germline-derived CDR1 and CDR2 are SGHTA and FQGNSA. The CDR3 is CASSFGQGQEDIQYF. The CDR3 region has the DNA TGTGCCAGCAGCTTCGGACAGGGGCAGGAAGACATTCAGTACTTC.

This chain connects TRBV7-3 to TRBJ2-3; 10 bases align to TRBD2. The V segment lost 5 bases and the J segment 1 base; nucleotides outside the gene matches: 6. Germline V gene lookup returns CDR1 SGHTA and CDR2 FQGTGA. The CDR3 runs to 16 residues. CDR3 loop: CASSPGTSVGTDTQYF. The CDR3 DNA sequence: TGTGCCAGCAGCCCGGGGACTAGCGTCGGCACAGATACGCAGTATTTT.

This chain connects TRBV5-4 to TRBJ1-1; perhaps TRBD1 as D (6 bases). The CDR3 length is 15 residues. V was pared by 2 bases and J by 1 base, with 12 bases between. CDR1 SGHNT and CDR2 YYREEE come from the germline V gene (reference sequence). The CDR3 protein is CASSLGGHQNTEAFF. The CDR3 nucleotides are TGTGCCAGCAGCTTAGGGGGACACCAGAACACTGAAGCTTTCTTT.

This clonotype showed up many times. This chain links TRBV7-2 with TRBJ2-1; D is unclear. This CDR3 region has 13 residues. Trimming took 5 bases from V and 0 from J, leaving 5 bases between them. Germline assignment: CDR1 SGHTA and CDR2 FQGNSA. The CDR3 loop reads CASSESSYNEQFF. CDR3 nucleotides: TGTGCCAGCAGCGAGAGCTCCTACAATGAGCAGTTCTTC.